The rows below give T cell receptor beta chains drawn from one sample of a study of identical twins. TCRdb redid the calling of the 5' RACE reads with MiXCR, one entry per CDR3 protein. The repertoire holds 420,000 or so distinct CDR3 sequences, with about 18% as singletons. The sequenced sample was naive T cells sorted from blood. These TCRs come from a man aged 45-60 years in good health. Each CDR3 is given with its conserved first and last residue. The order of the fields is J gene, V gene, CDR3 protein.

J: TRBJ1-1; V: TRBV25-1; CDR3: CASRWHTEAFF
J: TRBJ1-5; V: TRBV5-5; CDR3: CASSPLGGDGSNQPQHF
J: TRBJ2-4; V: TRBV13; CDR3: CAKNIQYF
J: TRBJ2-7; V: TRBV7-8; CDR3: CASSYPPGGSSYEQYF
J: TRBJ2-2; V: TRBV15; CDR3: CATSRDRLAGGSGELFF
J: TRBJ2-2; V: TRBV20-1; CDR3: CSAYGLASGELFF
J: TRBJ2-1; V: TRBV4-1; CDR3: CASSRLAGGLRSQFF
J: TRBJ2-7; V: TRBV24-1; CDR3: CATSGGTANSYEQYF
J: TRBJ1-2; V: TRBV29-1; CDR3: CSVNEGYGYTF
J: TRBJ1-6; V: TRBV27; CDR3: CASSLGQAYNSPLHF
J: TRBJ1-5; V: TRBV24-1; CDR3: CATSDNTGQYNQPQHF
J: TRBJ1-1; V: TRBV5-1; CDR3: CASSLSQGNTEAFF
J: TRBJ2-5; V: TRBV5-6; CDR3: CASSVTGEQETQYF
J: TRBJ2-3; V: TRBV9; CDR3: CASSAGLADTDTQYF
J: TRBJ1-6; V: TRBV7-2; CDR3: CASSLVFRGGSPLHF
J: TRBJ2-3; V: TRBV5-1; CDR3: CASSLLEDTQYF
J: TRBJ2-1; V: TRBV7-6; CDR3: CASSFGGRVEQFF
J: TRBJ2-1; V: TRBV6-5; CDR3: CASSLNHEQFF
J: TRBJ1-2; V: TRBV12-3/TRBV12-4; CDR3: CASSFGGTNYGYTF
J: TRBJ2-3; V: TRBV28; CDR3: CASSVKLLRTDTQYF
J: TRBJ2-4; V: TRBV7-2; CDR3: CASESLVRQGKNIQYF
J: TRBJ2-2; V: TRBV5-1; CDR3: CASSFRDRGPGELFF
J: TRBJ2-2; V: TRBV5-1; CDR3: CASSLGQFGSGELFF
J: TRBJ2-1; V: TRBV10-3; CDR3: CAISGSGRRSDEQFF
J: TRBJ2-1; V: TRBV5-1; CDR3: CASSPGARDYNEQFF
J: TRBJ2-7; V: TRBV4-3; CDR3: CASSQGTGVSYEQYF
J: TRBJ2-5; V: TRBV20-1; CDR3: CSALAEETQYF
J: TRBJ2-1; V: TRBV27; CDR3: CASSFGGSGEQFF
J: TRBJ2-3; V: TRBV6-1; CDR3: CASSLGGGGVDTQYF
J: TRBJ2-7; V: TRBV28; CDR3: CASRGLVTYEQYF
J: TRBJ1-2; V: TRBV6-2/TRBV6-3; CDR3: CASRAGANYGYTF
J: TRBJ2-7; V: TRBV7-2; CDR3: CASSPGLYEQYF
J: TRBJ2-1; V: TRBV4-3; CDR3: CASSHPTSGNNEQFF
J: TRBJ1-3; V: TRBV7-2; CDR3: CASSLGRGSSGNTIYF
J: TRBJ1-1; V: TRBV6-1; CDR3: CASSRQAGSTEAFF
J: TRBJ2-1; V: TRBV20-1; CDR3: CSAPSAGTNYEQFF
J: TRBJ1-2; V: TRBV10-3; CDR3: CAISAAGTNANYGYTF
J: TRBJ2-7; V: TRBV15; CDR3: CATSRPIRDLTGFTYF
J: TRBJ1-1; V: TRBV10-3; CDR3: CAISGRQGGAEAFF
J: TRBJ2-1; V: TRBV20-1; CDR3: CSAPHLAVYNEQFF
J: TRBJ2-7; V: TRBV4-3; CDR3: CASSHGTGEQYF
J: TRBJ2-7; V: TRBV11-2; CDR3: CASSFSPLFQSYEQYF
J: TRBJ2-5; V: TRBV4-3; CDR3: CASSRGDSSQETQYF
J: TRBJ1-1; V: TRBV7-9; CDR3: CASTPSGMNTEAFF
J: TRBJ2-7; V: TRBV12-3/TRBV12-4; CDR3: CASSGLYEQYF
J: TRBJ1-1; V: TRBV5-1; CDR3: CASRMGQLNTEAFF
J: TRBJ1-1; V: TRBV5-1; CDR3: CASSSDGTPNTEAFF
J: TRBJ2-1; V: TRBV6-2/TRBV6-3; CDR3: CASIPGQGAPFWNEQFF
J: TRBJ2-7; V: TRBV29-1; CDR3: CSVAKRGNYEQYF
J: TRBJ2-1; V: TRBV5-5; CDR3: CASSWTPLAGAYNEQFF
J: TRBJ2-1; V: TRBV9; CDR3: CASSVEWLPPYNEQFF
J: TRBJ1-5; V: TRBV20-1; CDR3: CSARAGVRQPQHF
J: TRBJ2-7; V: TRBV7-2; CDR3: CASRLSGGRFSEQYF
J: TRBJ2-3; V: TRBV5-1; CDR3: CASSPRTGPQSTDTQYF